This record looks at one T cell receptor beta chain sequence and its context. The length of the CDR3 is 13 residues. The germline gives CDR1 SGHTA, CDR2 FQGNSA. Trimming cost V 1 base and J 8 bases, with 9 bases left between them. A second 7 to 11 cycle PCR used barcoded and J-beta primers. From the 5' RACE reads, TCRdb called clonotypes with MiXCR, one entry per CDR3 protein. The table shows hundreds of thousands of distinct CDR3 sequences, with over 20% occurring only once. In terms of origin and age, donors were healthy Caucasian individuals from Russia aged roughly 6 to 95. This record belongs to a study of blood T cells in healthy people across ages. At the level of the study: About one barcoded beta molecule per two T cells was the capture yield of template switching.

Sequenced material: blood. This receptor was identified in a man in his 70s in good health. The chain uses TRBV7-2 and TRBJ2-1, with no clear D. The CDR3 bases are TGTGCCAGCAGCTTAGATTTTAAGTATGAGCAGTTCTTC. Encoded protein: CASSLDFKYEQFF.